This T cell receptor beta chain was captured by sequencing in a study of post-analysis software for immune sequencing data. Study-level findings and limits: Five TRBV segments occurring more often in patients than controls included TRBV5-6, TRBV5-1 and TRBV20-1. Controls showed significantly higher normalized Chao1 diversity than did multiple sclerosis patients.

This clonotype came up a few times. The target antigen is unknown. Each TCR beta cDNA library carried unique molecular identifiers. TCRdb re-analysed the PCR reads in MiXCR, keeping a single row per CDR3 protein. The sample gives roughly 540,000 distinct CDR3 sequences, around 31% of which show up once; 4.5% to 7.5% is in the top ten. From germline, CDR1 is DFQATT and CDR2 SNEGSKA (reference sequence). This CDR3 spans 11 amino acids. With 0 bases removed from V and 3 bases from J, the gap between germline ends came to 2 bases. The chain has TRBV20-1 and TRBJ2-5; D remains ambiguous. The material sequenced was blood. The source of this sequence is a girl aged 2-17 years with multiple sclerosis. The CDR3: CSAREEETQYF. CDR3 nucleotides: TGCAGTGCTAGAGAGGAAGAGACCCAGTACTTC.